Following are 5 T cell receptor beta chains from one sample sequenced in a study of T-cell memory formation after mild COVID-19. Via MiXCR, TCRdb re-called the 5' RACE reads, giving one row per CDR3 protein. Counted here are about 300,000 distinct CDR3 sequences, less than 20% occurring once; the ten biggest clones make up around a fifth. Material: PBMCs or a T cell subset sorted from them (not recorded which). The receptors derive from a man younger than 35 who had mild COVID-19 (a few samples of this study predate the infection). Cell type and time point are not known.

The rearrangement links TRBV6-2 or TRBV6-3 to TRBJ2-7; weak D call: TRBD2 (5 bases). V dropped 3 bases and J dropped 3 bases, with 6 bases sitting between them. This CDR3 is 12 amino acids long. The germline gives CDR1 MNHEY, CDR2 SVGEGT. The CDR3, as DNA: TGTGCCAGCAGTTATGGACTCTACGAGCAGTACGTC. Translated: CASSYGLYEQYV.

This clonotype was seen more than once but under ten times. V usage is TRBV7-2 and J usage is TRBJ2-3; TRBD2 matches 11 bases. Germline V lookup: CDR1 SGHTA, CDR2 FQGNSA. Germline trimming cut 5 bases from V and 4 bases from J; bases unmatched to any gene: 14. CDR3 size: 18 residues. The CDR3 nucleotides are TGTGCCAGCAGCCCAGGGGCCTTAGCGGGGGGGCGATCAGATACGCAGTATTTT. Translating gives CASSPGALAGGRSDTQYF. The whole variable domain, filled in from reference TRBV7-2 and TRBJ2-3, reads GAGVSQSPSNKVTEKGKDVELRCDPISGHTALYWYRQSLGQGLEFLIYFQGNSAPDKSGLPSDRFSAERTGGSVSTLTIQRTQQEDSAVYLCASSPGALAGGRSDTQYFGPGTRLTVL.

The chain recombines TRBV6-2 or TRBV6-3 with TRBJ2-3; maybe TRBD1 (5 bases). The CDR3 totals 16 residues. The ends were cut back, 0 bases at V and 2 bases at J, with 12 bases in the middle. Germline values: CDR1 MNHEY, CDR2 SVGEGT. The CDR3 bases are TGTGCCAGCAGTTACTCGCCGGACACTTACACAGATACGCAGTATTTT. Encoded protein: CASSYSPDTYTDTQYF.

The rearrangement links TRBV20-1 to TRBJ1-1, with D possibly matching TRBD1 (6 bases). This CDR3 has 11 amino acids. The germline gives CDR1 DFQATT, CDR2 SNEGSKA (reference sequence). In nucleotides, the CDR3 is TGCCTGGGAGGGGGGGGAACTGAAGCTTTCTTT. The encoded protein is CLGGGGTEAFF.

The rearrangement joins TRBV6-6 to TRBJ1-2; D is unclear. CDR3 length: 13 residues. Trimming shortened V by 1 base and J by 7 bases, and 10 bases separated the two germline ends. Germline CDR1 MNHNY, CDR2 SVGAGI (reference sequence). The DNA of the CDR3 is TGTGCCAGCAGTTACTTGGGGAGTGGTGGCTACACCTTC. Translated: CASSYLGSGGYTF.